This passage covers 26 T cell receptor beta chains from one sample sequenced in a study of blood T cell repertoires in COVID-19. Sequencing used immunoSEQ multiplex PCR; TCRdb keeps in-frame clones, though not all of them. The sample holds about 100,000 clones, around 66% seen once. Sequencing was done on a sample of peripheral blood. The receptors derive from a man aged 80 or over with acute or convalescent COVID-19.

This clone appeared many times. The rearrangement uses TRBV20-1 and TRBJ2-7, with TRBD1 as a possible D gene (5 bases). Germline assignment: CDR1 DFQATT and CDR2 SNEGSKA (reference sequence). The CDR3 runs to 15 residues. V was cut by 3 bases and J by 2 bases, with 17 bases left in between. The CDR3 DNA follows: TGCAGTGCTAGTGGTTGGACAACTTCGCCCTACGAGCAGTACTTC. Amino acids: CSASGWTTSPYEQYF.

This clone was detected only a few times. J is TRBJ2-2 and V is TRBV6-5; TRBD1 is a possible D gene (6 bases). The V end lost 7 bases, the J end lost 8 bases, and 11 bases lay between the germline ends. The CDR3 length is 12 residues. Germline lookup yields CDR1 MNHEY and CDR2 SVGAGI. The CDR3 reads CASMFRGGELFF. The CDR3 DNA reads TGTGCCAGCATGTTCAGGGGAGGGGAGCTGTTTTTT.

This sequence joins TRBV10-3 and TRBJ1-1, with a weak D call TRBD1 (5 bases). Germline V gene sequence: CDR1 ENHRY, CDR2 SYGVKD. There are 15 residues in the CDR3. V lost 0 bases, J lost 5 bases, and 13 bases lay in between. The CDR3 here is CAISESGRGGTEAFF. In nucleotides, the CDR3 is TGTGCCATCAGTGAGTCGGGCCGCGGGGGAACTGAAGCTTTCTTT.

The chain uses TRBV5-6 and TRBJ1-4; no reliable D call. CDR3 length: 13 amino acids. Between the trimmed V and J ends, which lost 0 bases and 5 bases, there was a span of 5 bases. CDR1 and CDR2 from the germline V gene are SGHDT and YYEEEE. The CDR3 DNA reads TGTGCCAGCAGCTTGGGTCGGAATGAAAAACTGTTTTTT. Protein product: CASSLGRNEKLFF.

Only one count was recorded for this clone. The chain uses TRBV11-2 and TRBJ2-7, with D maybe TRBD2 (6 bases). The V end lost 2 bases, the J end lost 3 bases, and 8 bases lay between the germline ends. The CDR3 has 13 residues. CDR1 is SGHAT, CDR2 FQNNGV, per germline. CDR3 amino acids: CASSLRLDYEQYF. The CDR3 nucleotides read TGTGCCAGCAGCTTAAGACTAGACTACGAGCAGTACTTC.

This CDR3 reads CASSADREGNTEAFF. CDR3 coding DNA: TGTGCCAGCAGCGCGGACAGGGAGGGGAACACTGAAGCTTTCTTT. This rearrangement joins TRBV5-6 to TRBJ1-1; 8 nucleotides agree with TRBD1. Germline values: CDR1 SGHDT, CDR2 YYEEEE. This CDR3 spans 15 amino acids. V dropped 4 bases and J dropped 1; count of bases not matched to a gene: 6.

The rearrangement uses TRBV9 and TRBJ1-6, with D hard to call. Germline values: CDR1 SGDLS, CDR2 YYNGEE. With 3 bases removed from V and 5 bases from J, the gap between germline ends came to 6 bases. CDR3 length: 13 residues. For the CDR3, the DNA is TGTGCCAGCAGCGCCCAGGATAATTCACCCCTCCACTTT. It translates to CASSAQDNSPLHF.

The chain couples TRBV28 to TRBJ2-7, with D perhaps matching TRBD2 (6 bases). V was clipped by 4 bases and J by 3 bases, with 10 bases between them. From germline, CDR1 is MDHEN and CDR2 SYDVKM. CDR3 size: 13 residues. The CDR3 coding sequence is TGTGCCAGCAGTTCGGACTACCTCTACGAGCAGTACTTC. Translating gives CASSSDYLYEQYF.

The chain combines TRBV11-2 with TRBJ2-7, with a weak D call TRBD2 (5 bases). The CDR3 has 12 amino acids. Germline lookup yields CDR1 SGHAT and CDR2 FQNNGV. With 6 bases removed from V and 8 bases from J, the gap between germline ends came to 14 bases. The DNA for the CDR3 is TGTGCCAGCAGTATCCGGGGTCTGCAGCAGTACTTC. Its translation: CASSIRGLQQYF.

The chain combines TRBV11-2 with TRBJ1-2; unclear D gene. The CDR3 consists of 14 residues. Trimming stripped 3 bases from V and 3 bases from J, with 11 bases between. Germline V gives CDR1 SGHAT, CDR2 FQNNGV. Written as DNA, the CDR3 is TGTGCCAGCAGCTTGGACTTTAACCACTATGGCTACACCTTC. Protein: CASSLDFNHYGYTF.

This clone showed up many times. The V gene is TRBV5-5, the J gene TRBJ1-3, with no clear D. The germline V gene has CDR1 SGHKS and CDR2 YYEKEE (reference sequence). The CDR3 spans 16 residues. The V and J ends lost 6 bases and 1 base respectively, with 17 bases between them. The CDR3, as DNA: TGTGCCAGCACCATTTACCTATCCGGGTCTGGAAACACCATATATTTT. Translation gives CASTIYLSGSGNTIYF. Using reference TRBV5-5 and TRBJ1-3 for the parts outside the CDR3, the full variable domain is DAGVTQSPTHLIKTRGQQVTLRCSPISGHKSVSWYQQVLGQGPQFIFQYYEKEERGRGNFPDRFSARQFPNYSSELNVNALLLGDSALYLCASTIYLSGSGNTIYFGEGSWLTVV.

The J gene is TRBJ2-7, the V gene TRBV30; 8 bases line up with TRBD2. The CDR3 spans 16 residues. The trim removed 3 bases at V and 4 bases at J, leaving 14 bases unmatched. Germline V gene sequence: CDR1 GTSNPN, CDR2 SVGIG (reference sequence). The DNA of the CDR3 is TGTGCCTGGAGCAATAAAGGGCTAGCGGGCGGTTACGAGCAGTACTTC. Protein sequence: CAWSNKGLAGGYEQYF.

V and J are TRBV20-1 and TRBJ1-1, with D possibly being TRBD1 (5 bases). CDR1 and CDR2 from the germline V gene are DFQATT and SNEGSKA (reference sequence). The length of the CDR3 is 11 residues. The ends were cut back, 4 bases at V and 5 bases at J, with 8 bases in the middle. Here the CDR3 reads CSANRLTEAFF. CDR3 in DNA: TGCAGTGCTAACAGGCTTACTGAAGCTTTCTTT.

The DNA for the CDR3 is TGTGCCAGCAGGTTGGCTAGCGGCTACAATGAGCAGTTCTTC. Amino acids: CASRLASGYNEQFF. The chain couples TRBV28 to TRBJ2-1; 7 bases agree with TRBD2. Losses at the gene ends were 6 bases for V and 3 bases for J; bases not matched to a gene: 5. CDR3 length: 14 amino acids. CDR1 and CDR2 from the germline V gene are MDHEN and SYDVKM.

This chain links TRBV7-2 with TRBJ2-1; no firm D call. CDR3 size: 15 residues. Germline CDR1 is SGHTA and CDR2 is FQGNSA. Trimming stripped 1 base from V and 5 bases from J, with 12 bases between. The CDR3: CASSLGQRPHNEQFF. CDR3 in DNA: TGTGCCAGCAGCTTAGGCCAGAGGCCCCACAATGAGCAGTTCTTC.

The chain joins TRBV6-5 to TRBJ2-5; 9 nucleotides agree with TRBD1. CDR1 and CDR2 from the germline V gene are MNHEY and SVGAGI. This CDR3 has 13 residues. Germline trimming cut 8 bases from V and 5 bases from J; bases unmatched to any gene: 6. The CDR3: CASWDRAGETQYF. The CDR3 DNA is TGTGCCAGCTGGGACAGGGCGGGGGAGACCCAGTACTTC.

This clone was seen only a few times. This rearrangement joins TRBV3-1 (or the pseudogene TRBV3-2) to TRBJ1-1; D is possibly TRBD1 (6 bases). CDR1 is LGHDT, CDR2 YNNKEL, per germline (reference sequence). CDR3 length: 15 residues. Trimming shortened V by 6 bases and J by 5 bases, and 19 bases separated the two germline ends. CDR3 loop: CASRVTRGGGTEAFF. As DNA, the CDR3 is TGTGCCAGCAGAGTTACGCGGGGGGGCGGGACTGAAGCTTTCTTT.

J is TRBJ2-1 and V is TRBV18, with 9 bases aligning to TRBD1. The germline V gene encodes CDR1 KGHSH and CDR2 LQKENI. V lost 0 bases to trimming and J lost 6 bases; unmatched junction nucleotides: 21. This CDR3 has 21 amino acids. CDR3 DNA sequence: TGTGCCAGCTCACCACCCGGGACAGGGTGGGATTCCCCTAAGATGCCCAATGAGCAGTTCTTC. Amino acid sequence: CASSPPGTGWDSPKMPNEQFF.

This rearrangement joins TRBV6-5 to TRBJ1-3; TRBD1 agrees at 11 bases. Germline V gene data show CDR1 as MNHEY and CDR2 as SVGAGI. The CDR3 has 16 residues. Germline trimming cut 2 bases from V and 2 bases from J; bases unmatched to any gene: 2. The chain's CDR3 is CASSYGTGGPGNTIYF. The CDR3 coding sequence is TGTGCCAGCAGTTACGGGACAGGGGGACCTGGAAACACCATATATTTT.

V gene TRBV7-3 combines with J gene TRBJ1-3; D call uncertain. The CDR3 contains 15 residues. The V gene's germline CDR1 is SGHTA and CDR2 FQGTGA. V lost 2 bases, J lost 0 bases, and 8 bases lay in between. The CDR3 region has the DNA TGTGCCAGCAGCTTAGGCGGGTCCTCTGGAAACACCATATATTTT. It translates to CASSLGGSSGNTIYF. The full variable domain, its missing parts supplied by reference TRBV7-3 and TRBJ1-3, is GAGVSQTPSNKVTEKGKYVELRCDPISGHTALYWYRQSLGQGPEFLIYFQGTGAADDSGLPNDRFFAVRPEGSVSTLKIQRTERGDSAVYLCASSLGGSSGNTIYFGEGSWLTVV.

This clone was counted once. V usage is TRBV6-5 and J usage is TRBJ2-1; possibly TRBD1 for D (5 bases). The ends were cut back, 5 bases at V and 8 bases at J, with 19 bases in the middle. Germline V gene lookup returns CDR1 MNHEY and CDR2 SVGAGI. The CDR3 is 15 residues long. In nucleotides, the CDR3 is TGTGCCAGCAGTAATGGGGCAGCCTTTAGGGATGAGCAGTTCTTC. Protein sequence: CASSNGAAFRDEQFF.

J is TRBJ2-7 and V is TRBV5-1; 7 bases agree with TRBD2. V shed 0 bases, J shed 0 bases, and the junction held 6 bases outside the gene matches. Per germline, CDR1 SGHRS and CDR2 YFSETQ. The CDR3 has 16 amino acids. Here the CDR3 DNA reads TGCGCCAGCAGCTTGGCCCCCAGGACTAGCTCCTACGAGCAGTACTTC. The encoded protein is CASSLAPRTSSYEQYF.

The table lists this clone with many counts. V and J are TRBV5-1 and TRBJ2-3; weak D call: TRBD2 (5 bases). Deletions cut 2 bases from V and 3 bases from J, with 10 bases between. The germline V gene encodes CDR1 SGHRS and CDR2 YFSETQ. This CDR3 contains 14 residues. As DNA, the CDR3 is TGCGCCAGCAGCTTCGGAGGTGGGACAGATACGCAGTATTTT. Its protein product is CASSFGGGTDTQYF.

This rearrangement joins TRBV18 to TRBJ1-2; weak D call: TRBD1 (5 bases). Per germline, CDR1 KGHSH and CDR2 LQKENI. CDR3 length: 13 residues. Trimming left V 2 bases short and J 1 base short, with 5 bases between. The CDR3 protein is CASSPRGNYGYTF. The DNA of the CDR3 is TGTGCCAGCTCACCAAGGGGTAACTATGGCTACACCTTC. The full variable domain, its missing parts supplied by reference TRBV18 and TRBJ1-2, is NAGVMQNPRHLVRRRGQEARLRCSPMKGHSHVYWYRQLPEEGLKFMVYLQKENIIDESGMPKERFSAEFPKEGPSILRIQQVVRGDSAAYFCASSPRGNYGYTFGSGTRLTVV.

The chain recombines TRBV18 with TRBJ2-2, with D possibly being TRBD1 (5 bases). This CDR3 is built from 13 residues. The germline V and J ends were trimmed by 0 bases and 6 bases, with 5 bases remaining between them. Germline assignment: CDR1 KGHSH and CDR2 LQKENI. The CDR3 protein is CASSPPRAGELFF. CDR3 bases: TGTGCCAGCTCACCACCCAGGGCCGGGGAGCTGTTTTTT.

This clone was seen just once. The rearrangement uses TRBV28 and TRBJ1-2, with 10 bases aligning to TRBD1. The germline V gene has CDR1 MDHEN and CDR2 SYDVKM. The CDR3 sequence is 15 residues long. After removal of 6 bases from V and 2 bases from J, the junction contained 6 bases not matched to a gene. The CDR3 DNA reads TGTGCCAGCAGGTCCGACAGGGGGCGCAACTATGGCTACACCTTC. This gives the protein CASRSDRGRNYGYTF.